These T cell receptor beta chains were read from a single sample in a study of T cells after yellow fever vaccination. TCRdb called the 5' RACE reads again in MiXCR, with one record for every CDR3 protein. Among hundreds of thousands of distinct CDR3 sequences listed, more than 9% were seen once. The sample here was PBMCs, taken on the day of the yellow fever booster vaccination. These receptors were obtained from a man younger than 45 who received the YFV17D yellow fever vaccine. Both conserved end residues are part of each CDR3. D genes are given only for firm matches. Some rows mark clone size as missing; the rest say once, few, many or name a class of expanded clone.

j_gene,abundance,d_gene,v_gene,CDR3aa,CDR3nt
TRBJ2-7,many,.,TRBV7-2,CASSIGGGPYEQYF,TGTGCCAGCAGTATTGGGGGAGGACCCTACGAGCAGTACTTC
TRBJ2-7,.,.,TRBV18,CANSSAGQGEQYF,TGTGCCAACTCCTCTGCCGGCCAGGGAGAGCAGTACTTC
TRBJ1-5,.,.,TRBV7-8,CASSLIPGPQPQHF,TGTGCCAGCAGCTTAATTCCGGGGCCTCAGCCCCAGCATTTT
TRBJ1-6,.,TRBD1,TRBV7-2,CASSLAGQGSSPLHF,TGTGCCAGCAGCTTAGCAGGACAGGGCAGTTCACCCCTCCACTTT
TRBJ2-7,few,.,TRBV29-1,CSVGGAKGDISYEQYF,TGCAGCGTGGGGGGGGCCAAAGGGGACATTTCCTACGAGCAGTACTTC
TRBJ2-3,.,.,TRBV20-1,CSARGVASSVLF,TGCAGTGCTAGAGGGGTGGCCTCTTCCGTTCTTTTT
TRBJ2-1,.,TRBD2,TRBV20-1,CSALTSGSLFF,TGCAGTGCTCTAACTAGCGGGAGTCTGTTCTTC
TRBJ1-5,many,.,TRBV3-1,CASSRSNQPQHF,TGTGCCAGCAGCAGAAGCAATCAGCCCCAGCATTTT
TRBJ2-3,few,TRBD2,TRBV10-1,CASGSAGNTDTQYF,TGCGCCAGCGGATCAGCGGGAAACACAGATACGCAGTATTTT
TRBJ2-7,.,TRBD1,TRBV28,CASSSPTGGRYEQYF,TGTGCCAGCAGTTCCCCAACAGGGGGTAGATACGAGCAGTACTTC
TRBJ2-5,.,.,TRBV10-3,CAISEGQGGRETQYF,TGTGCCATCAGTGAAGGACAGGGAGGGCGAGAGACCCAGTACTTC
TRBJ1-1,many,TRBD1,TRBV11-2,CASSLDRGTEAFF,TGTGCCAGCAGCTTGGACAGGGGGACTGAAGCTTTCTTT
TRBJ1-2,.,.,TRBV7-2,CASSLAQPLGYTF,TGTGCCAGCAGCTTAGCCCAGCCCCTAGGCTACACCTTC
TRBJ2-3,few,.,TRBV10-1,CATSLKADTQYF,TGCGCCACCAGCCTCAAGGCAGATACGCAGTATTTT
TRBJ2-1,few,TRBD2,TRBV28,CASLLSGRREQFF,TGTGCCAGTCTTCTTAGCGGGAGGAGGGAGCAGTTCTTC
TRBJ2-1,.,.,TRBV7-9,CASSPSRDNFYNEQFF,TGTGCCAGCAGCCCTAGCAGGGATAATTTCTACAATGAGCAGTTCTTC
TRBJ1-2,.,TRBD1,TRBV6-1,CASSGDRAGYNYGYTF,TGTGCCAGCAGTGGGGACAGGGCGGGATATAACTATGGCTACACCTTC
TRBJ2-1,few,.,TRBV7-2,CASSSIILNEQFF,TGTGCCAGCAGCTCCATAATCCTGAATGAGCAGTTCTTC
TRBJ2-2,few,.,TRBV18,CASSPDRNTGELFF,TGTGCCAGCTCACCAGACAGAAACACCGGGGAGCTGTTTTTT
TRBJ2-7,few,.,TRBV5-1,CASSAGGVREQYF,TGCGCCAGCAGCGCCGGAGGAGTCCGGGAGCAGTACTTC
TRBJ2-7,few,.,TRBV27,CASSHPGEGRYEQYF,TGTGCCAGCAGTCACCCGGGAGAGGGGAGATACGAGCAGTACTTC
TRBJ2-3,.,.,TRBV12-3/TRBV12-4,CASRAYDNNGYRDTQYF,TGTGCCAGCAGGGCCTATGATAACAACGGTTATAGAGATACGCAGTATTTT
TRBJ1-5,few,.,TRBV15,CARIDKDNQPQHF,TGTGCCAGGATAGACAAGGACAATCAGCCCCAGCATTTT
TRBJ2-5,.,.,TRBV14,CASPASYQETQYF,TGTGCCAGCCCAGCAAGTTACCAAGAGACCCAGTACTTC
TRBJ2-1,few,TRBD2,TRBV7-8,CASSLTSGANEQFF,TGTGCCAGCAGCTTGACTAGCGGGGCCAATGAGCAGTTCTTC
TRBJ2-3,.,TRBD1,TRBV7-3,CASSPGTVLMGTDTQYF,TGTGCCAGCAGCCCAGGGACAGTCCTTATGGGCACAGATACGCAGTATTTT
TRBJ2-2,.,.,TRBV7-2,CASSLSQGVNTGELFF,TGTGCCAGCAGCTTATCACAGGGTGTGAACACCGGGGAGCTGTTTTTT
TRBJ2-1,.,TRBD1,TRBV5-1,CASTRQGAAYNEQFF,TGCGCCAGCACCCGACAGGGGGCGGCCTACAATGAGCAGTTCTTC
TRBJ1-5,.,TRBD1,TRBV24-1,CATSDPRGQGVSNQPQHF,TGTGCCACCAGTGACCCACGCGGACAGGGGGTCAGCAATCAGCCCCAGCATTTT
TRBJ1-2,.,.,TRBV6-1,CASSMTGPTTHYGYTF,TGTGCCAGCAGTATGACAGGTCCGACGACTCACTATGGCTACACCTTC
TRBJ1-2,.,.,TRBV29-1,CSVAGQGSGYTF,TGCAGCGTTGCGGGGCAGGGTAGTGGCTACACCTTC
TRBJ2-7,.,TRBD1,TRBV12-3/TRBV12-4,CASSLSGGTGGF,TGTGCCAGCAGTTTAAGTGGGGGGACAGGGGGCTTC
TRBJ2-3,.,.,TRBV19,CASSIGTVADTQYF,TGTGCCAGTAGTATCGGGACGGTAGCAGATACGCAGTATTTT